The 28 T cell receptor beta chains listed next were all sequenced from one sample in a study of blood T cells in healthy people across ages. Primers used in a second PCR of about 6 to 11 cycles were a sample-barcoded 5' primer and a J-beta primer mix. TCRdb recomputed calls from the 5' RACE reads with MiXCR, one row per CDR3 protein. The sample shows 800,000 to 950,000 distinct CDR3 sequences, roughly 28% of them seen only once. This sample was also put to use in a study of T cells of mothers and their children.

Sample: blood. The source is a woman between 40 and 50 years old in good health.

The J gene is TRBJ1-2, the V gene TRBV30, with D perhaps matching TRBD1 (5 bases). Trimming pared 8 bases from V and 4 bases from J, leaving 17 bases between. The CDR3 length is 13 residues. Germline CDR1 GTSNPN, CDR2 SVGIG (reference sequence). The DNA for the CDR3 is TGTGCCAGAGAGTCCGGGACCTCCTATGGCTACACCTTC. As protein: CARESGTSYGYTF.

This clonotype came up a few times. A read error may account for a junction end that differs from germline. The chain carries TRBV27 and TRBJ1-2; D is unclear. Germline V gene data show CDR1 as MNHEY and CDR2 as SMNVEV (reference sequence). This CDR3 spans 15 amino acids. The CDR3 bases are TGTGTCAGCAGTTCCACGGGCTGGACGAACTATGGCTACACCTTC. The encoded protein is CVSSSTGWTNYGYTF.

This clonotype occurred many times. This chain uses TRBV29-1 with TRBJ1-2; a possible D gene is TRBD1 (5 bases). The CDR3 is 13 residues long. Trimming cost V 1 base and J 2 bases, with 8 bases left between them. CDR1 SQVTM and CDR2 ANQGSEA come from the germline V gene. The CDR3 DNA follows: TGCAGCGTTGAAGGGGGCCAGAACTATGGCTACACCTTC. It translates to CSVEGGQNYGYTF.

In nucleotides, the CDR3 is TGTGCCAGCAGTGACTTGAGACAGGGCTCCGGGGAGCTGTTTTTT. Protein: CASSDLRQGSGELFF. The chain joins TRBV2 to TRBJ2-2, with 7 nucleotides matching TRBD1. Germline V CDR1 and CDR2: SNHLY, FYNNEI. The junction had 7 bases not matched to a gene; V was cut back by 3 bases and J by 6 bases. The CDR3 covers 15 residues.

This clonotype was counted between two and nine times. The chain carries TRBV12-3 or TRBV12-4 and TRBJ2-1; 10 bases map to TRBD1. The CDR3 is made up of 15 amino acids. The ends lost 4 bases at V and 8 bases at J; junction bases unmatched: 8. CDR3 coding DNA: TGTGCCAGCAGTTCCTCCGGGACAGGGGTGCATGAGCAGTTCTTC. Amino acids: CASSSSGTGVHEQFF.

This clonotype was observed a handful of times. The J gene is TRBJ2-1, the V gene TRBV28; D is perhaps TRBD2 (5 bases). The germline gives CDR1 MDHEN, CDR2 SYDVKM. V lost 2 bases, J lost 4 bases, and 6 bases lay in between. The CDR3 runs 13 residues. CDR3 residues: CASSLPGYNEQFF. The CDR3, as DNA: TGTGCCAGCAGTTTACCGGGATACAATGAGCAGTTCTTC.

This clonotype was counted between two and nine times. V and J are TRBV12-3 or TRBV12-4 and TRBJ1-1; a weak D match, TRBD1 (5 bases). V was cut by 3 bases and J by 8 bases, with 10 bases left in between. This CDR3 comprises 12 residues. CDR3 residues: CASSLSWGEAFF. The CDR3 DNA reads TGTGCCAGCAGTTTGAGTTGGGGGGAAGCTTTCTTT.

This clonotype was picked up many times. The V gene is TRBV29-1, the J gene TRBJ2-3; a possible D gene is TRBD2 (5 bases). CDR1 is SQVTM, CDR2 ANQGSEA, per germline. Trimming pared 7 bases from V and 1 base from J, leaving 18 bases between. This CDR3 comprises 15 residues. The CDR3, as DNA: TGCAGCGCCTCGGACCCGGTGAGGGGCACAGATACGCAGTATTTT. This codes for CSASDPVRGTDTQYF.

With respect to this clonotype: A much larger clone lies one base from this, so it may be a read error. Since no conserved phenylalanine or tryptophan closes the CDR3, a read error is the likely cause. This chain uses TRBV7-2 with TRBJ2-5; D remains unclear. The CDR3 spans 15 residues. Germline-derived CDR1 and CDR2 are SGHTA and FQGNSA. Trimming took 5 bases from V and 3 from J, leaving 16 bases between them. The CDR3 is CASSQNTGQKETQYL. For the CDR3, the DNA is TGTGCCAGCAGCCAAAACACCGGGCAGAAAGAGACCCAGTACCTC.

The rearrangement joins TRBV6-6 to TRBJ2-1; 10 bases align to TRBD2. The CDR3 covers 16 residues. Germline lookup yields CDR1 MNHNY and CDR2 SVGAGI (reference sequence). Trimming at V came to 6 bases and at J to 0 bases, leaving 5 bases not matched to a gene. The DNA for the CDR3 is TGTGCCAGCAGGATAGCGGGAGGCAACTCCTACAATGAGCAGTTCTTC. Its translation: CASRIAGGNSYNEQFF.

At least ten counts were recorded for this clonotype. The V and J genes are TRBV5-1 and TRBJ2-4; TRBD1 is a possible D gene (6 bases). The CDR3 extends over 15 amino acids. The V and J ends lost 4 bases and 3 bases respectively, with 14 bases between them. Germline V CDR1 and CDR2: SGHRS, YFSETQ. The CDR3 DNA reads as TGCGCCAGCAGCGCAGGGGATGGGGGCAAAAACATTCAGTACTTC. It encodes CASSAGDGGKNIQYF.

Ten or more counts support this clonotype. The chain joins TRBV29-1 to TRBJ1-2; D is undetermined. V was shortened by 1 base and J by 8 bases, with 14 bases between the two germline ends. There are 13 residues in the CDR3. The V gene's germline CDR1 is SQVTM and CDR2 ANQGSEA. The CDR3 region has the DNA TGCAGCGTTGAAGTGGTACGGGAAGGCGGCTACACCTTC. Protein sequence: CSVEVVREGGYTF.

V gene TRBV15 combines with J gene TRBJ2-7, with D unresolved. The CDR3 is 14 amino acids. V lost 1 base and J 7 bases, leaving 14 bases between the germline ends. The germline V gene has CDR1 LNHNV and CDR2 YYDKDF (reference sequence). The CDR3 loop is CATSRAPRGNEQYF. Written as DNA, the CDR3 is TGTGCCACCAGCAGAGCTCCGCGAGGCAATGAGCAGTACTTC.

This clonotype has more than one count but fewer than ten. This may be a read error: a much more frequent sequence differs by one nucleotide. This CDR3 is CASSPGPQAQYF. CDR3 DNA sequence: TGTGCCAGCAGTCCGGGACCTCAGGCGCAGTATTTT. The chain has TRBV12-3 or TRBV12-4 and TRBJ2-3; D is perhaps TRBD1 or TRBD2 (5 bases each). The CDR3 covers 12 residues. V lost 5 bases, J lost 10 bases, and 13 bases lay in between.

This clonotype was detected only a few times. The rearrangement joins TRBV7-2 to TRBJ1-1; 9 bases map to TRBD1. Germline CDR1 and CDR2: SGHTA and FQGNSA. CDR3 length equals 14 residues. V was clipped by 3 bases and J by 5 bases; unmatched bases: 4. The CDR3 nucleotides read TGTGCCAGCAGCTTTGGACAGGGGCGGACTGAAGCTTTCTTT. Its translation: CASSFGQGRTEAFF.

This clonotype came up once. This sequence joins TRBV7-9 and TRBJ2-3; a possible D gene is TRBD1 (6 bases). Per the germline V gene, CDR1 is SEHNR and CDR2 is FQNEAQ (reference sequence). The CDR3 contains 12 residues. CDR3 coding DNA: TGTACCGGCAGCTCACAGGGAGATACGCAGTATTTT. It encodes CTGSSQGDTQYF.

This clonotype has ten or more counts. The rearrangement uses TRBV20-1 and TRBJ2-1; 10 bases agree with TRBD2. Losses at the gene ends were 6 bases for V and 3 bases for J; bases not matched to a gene: 5. Germline V lookup: CDR1 DFQATT, CDR2 SNEGSKA (reference sequence). CDR3 length: 14 residues. CDR3 in amino acids: CSASLAGDYNEQFF. DNA of the CDR3: TGCAGTGCCAGTCTAGCGGGGGACTACAATGAGCAGTTCTTC.

The chain uses TRBV3-1 and TRBJ1-1; D not resolved. The CDR3 has 13 amino acids. Germline V gene lookup returns CDR1 LGHDT and CDR2 YNNKEL (reference sequence). V shed 3 bases and J shed 7 bases, with 12 bases lying between them. In DNA, the CDR3 is TGTGCCAGCAGCCATCAGCTATCAGATGAAGCTTTCTTT. It codes for CASSHQLSDEAFF.

This clonotype was seen repeatedly, ten times or more. CDR3 bases: TGTGCCAGCAGTTACTCTTATCTAAGCGTCAGCCTCTCCTACGAGCAGTACTTC. This sequence encodes CASSYSYLSVSLSYEQYF. The gene calls are TRBV6-5 and TRBJ2-7, with D unresolved. Germline CDR1 MNHEY, CDR2 SVGAGI. The V end was cut by 0 bases, the J end by 0 bases, with 18 bases between. The CDR3 spans 18 residues.

This clonotype has more than one count but fewer than ten. This chain joins TRBV20-1 and TRBJ2-5, with D unclear. The CDR3 is 11 amino acids. Germline assignment: CDR1 DFQATT and CDR2 SNEGSKA (reference sequence). V was trimmed by 5 bases and J by 7 bases, leaving 11 bases between them. CDR3: CSAGNMGTQYF. The CDR3 nucleotides read TGCAGTGCTGGCAATATGGGGACCCAGTACTTC.

This clonotype has ten or more counts. The chain links TRBV7-8 to TRBJ1-6, with a weak D call TRBD1 (6 bases). CDR1 SGHVS and CDR2 FQNEAQ come from the germline V gene. The CDR3 totals 15 residues. V lost 5 bases to trimming and J lost 4 bases, with 12 bases between them. CDR3 sequence: CASSPDRDYNSPLHF. The DNA for the CDR3 is TGTGCCAGCAGCCCGGACAGAGATTATAATTCACCCCTCCACTTT.

The chain couples TRBV24-1 to TRBJ2-1; D may be TRBD2 (7 bases). The CDR3 extends over 13 amino acids. V dropped 6 bases and J dropped 15 bases, with 20 bases sitting between them. Looked up from germline, CDR1 is KGHDR and CDR2 is SFDVKD. CDR3 sequence (DNA): TGTGCCACCAGTCTAGGGGGGGGCGAGAGGTTGTTCTTC. This translates into CATSLGGGERLFF.

The sample holds many counts of this clonotype. J is TRBJ2-1 and V is TRBV29-1; 8 nucleotides agree with TRBD2. Germline trimming cut 4 bases from V and 7 bases from J; bases unmatched to any gene: 12. The CDR3 covers 15 residues. Looked up from germline, CDR1 is SQVTM and CDR2 is ANQGSEA. The CDR3 bases are TGCAGCGTTGGGGTGAGGCTAGCGGGCCGGAATGAGCAGTTCTTC. This translates into CSVGVRLAGRNEQFF.

This clonotype has a count of ten or more. The chain recombines TRBV6-6 with TRBJ2-5; the D call may be TRBD1 or TRBD2 (5 bases each). CDR3 length: 14 amino acids. Germline V gene sequence: CDR1 MNHNY, CDR2 SVGAGI (reference sequence). Between the trimmed V and J ends, which lost 8 bases and 5 bases, there was a span of 18 bases. CDR3 protein: CASSKRDGLETQYF. The CDR3 coding sequence is TGTGCCAGCTCAAAAAGGGACGGCCTGGAGACCCAGTACTTC.

A remark on this clonotype: A read error may be the cause here, since a much bigger clone is one base away. V gene TRBV20-1 combines with J gene TRBJ2-6; perhaps TRBD1 as D (5 bases). Germline-derived CDR1 and CDR2 are DFQATT and SNEGSKA (reference sequence). The CDR3 has 15 residues. The chain's CDR3 is CSAVNPGSGADVLTF. The DNA for the CDR3 is TGCAGTGCCGTCAACCCAGGGTCTGGGGCCGACGTCCTGACTTTC.

In this sample, this clonotype turned up a few times. The CDR3 DNA reads as TGTGCCAGCAGCTTCTTAGCCAATGAGCAGTTCTTC. Translation gives CASSFLANEQFF. This rearrangement joins TRBV7-9 to TRBJ2-1, with unresolved D. Germline CDR1 is SEHNR and CDR2 is FQNEAQ (reference sequence). The CDR3 runs to 12 residues. With 3 bases removed from V and 6 bases from J, the gap between germline ends came to 6 bases. Full variable domain (missing parts from reference TRBV7-9 and TRBJ2-1): DTGVSQNPRHKITKRGQNVTFRCDPISEHNRLYWYRQTLGQGPEFLTYFQNEAQLEKSRLLSDRFSAERPKGSFSTLEIQRTEQGDSAMYLCASSFLANEQFFGPGTRLTVL.

This clonotype was counted only a few times. The chain combines TRBV21-1 with TRBJ2-5; the D call in the table, TRBD2, was not verified against the DNA. TRBV21-1 is a pseudogene locus. The CDR3 is made up of 15 amino acids. CDR3 sequence (DNA): TGTGCCAGCAGCCCCCGGACTAGCTCGGACGGGACCCAGTACTTC. Protein product: CASSPRTSSDGTQYF.

A word on this clonotype: Germline and junction disagree at one end, which may indicate a read error. The chain has TRBV29-1 and TRBJ2-4; the match to TRBD1 covers 9 bases. The last part of the DNA fits TRBJ2-5 better; the J call may be wrong. This CDR3 spans 15 amino acids. Germline lookup yields CDR1 SQVTM and CDR2 ANQGSEA. The CDR3 bases are TGCAGCGCTGAAATCGGGACAGGGAGGAGGGAGACCCAGTACTTC. Protein sequence: CSAEIGTGRRETQYF.